These 3 T cell receptor beta chains originate from one sample sequenced in a study of shared clonotypes between healthy human individuals. Data came from immunoSEQ multiplex PCR; TCRdb stores just in-frame clones and leaves some out. The table shows roughly 2 million clones, with about 95% occurring only once. Sequencing input: naive CD4+ T cells sorted from blood. Subset specified: CD45RA+ positively selected. The receptor source for this set is a man younger than 35 in good health.

The chain is built from TRBV7-6 and TRBJ2-2; a weak D match, TRBD2 (6 bases). CDR3 length: 15 residues. V was clipped by 1 base and J by 6 bases, with 12 bases between them. CDR1 and CDR2 (germline): SGHVS, FNYEAQ. This CDR3 reads CASSLGTGASGELFF. In nucleotides, the CDR3 is TGTGCCAGCAGCTTAGGCACGGGAGCCTCCGGGGAGCTGTTTTTT.

A remark on this clone: At the DNA level, this CDR3 is encoded by other sequences in the same sample as well. V usage is TRBV7-2 and J usage is TRBJ2-7; unclear D gene. CDR1 SGHTA and CDR2 FQGNSA come from the germline V gene. The CDR3 runs to 13 residues. V lost 2 bases and J 2 bases, leaving 7 bases between the germline ends. CDR3 bases: TGTGCCAGCAGCTTAAATCCGACCTACGAGCAGTACTTC. It encodes CASSLNPTYEQYF.

CDR3 coding DNA: TGTGCCTGGAGCCGGACAGGGCGTCAATATGGCTACACCTTC. It is translated as CAWSRTGRQYGYTF. The J gene is TRBJ1-2, the V gene TRBV30, with 8 bases that match TRBD1. After removal of 3 bases from V and 5 bases from J, the junction contained 8 bases not matched to a gene. The CDR3 spans 14 residues. Germline V gene data show CDR1 as GTSNPN and CDR2 as SVGIG (reference sequence).